This T cell receptor beta chain derives from a study of Graves' ophthalmopathy and Graves' hyperthyroidism. Germline values: CDR1 MNHEY, CDR2 SVGAGI. The ends were cut back, 6 bases at V and 1 base at J, with 13 bases in the middle. CDR3 length: 14 residues. Investigators amplified TCR beta CDR3 regions from RNA transcripts. RT-PCR with HTBI primers came first, then second-round multiplex PCR. TCRdb processed the multiplex PCR reads anew with MiXCR; each CDR3 protein has one entry. This sample has 580,000 or so distinct CDR3 sequences, with about 40% found just once. Enrolled hyperthyroidism patients had a new diagnosis, a duration under 2 months, and an age of 18 to 65.

What was sequenced was peripheral blood or thyroid tissue (not recorded which). The V call is TRBV6-5, the J call TRBJ2-7; D might be TRBD2 (6 bases). The sequence came from an adult man with Graves' hyperthyroidism. The CDR3 nucleotides are TGTGCCAGCAGGCCCCGGGGGATTTCCTACGAGCAGTACTTC. It encodes CASRPRGISYEQYF.